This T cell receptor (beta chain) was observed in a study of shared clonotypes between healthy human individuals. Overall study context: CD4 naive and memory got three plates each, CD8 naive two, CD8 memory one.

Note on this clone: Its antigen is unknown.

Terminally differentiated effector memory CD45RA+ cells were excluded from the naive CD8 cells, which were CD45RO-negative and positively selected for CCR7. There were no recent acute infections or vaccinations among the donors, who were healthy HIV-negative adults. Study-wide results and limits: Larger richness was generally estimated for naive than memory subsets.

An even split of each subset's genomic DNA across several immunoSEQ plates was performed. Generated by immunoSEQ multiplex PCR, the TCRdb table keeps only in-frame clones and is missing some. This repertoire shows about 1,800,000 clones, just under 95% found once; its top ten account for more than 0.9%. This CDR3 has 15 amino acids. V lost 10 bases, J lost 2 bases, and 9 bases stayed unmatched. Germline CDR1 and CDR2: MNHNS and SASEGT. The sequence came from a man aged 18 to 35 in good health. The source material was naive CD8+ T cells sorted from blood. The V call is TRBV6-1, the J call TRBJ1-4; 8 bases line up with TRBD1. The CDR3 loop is CAKRTGKQTNEKLFF. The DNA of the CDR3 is TGTGCCAAAAGGACAGGGAAACAGACTAATGAAAAACTGTTTTTT.